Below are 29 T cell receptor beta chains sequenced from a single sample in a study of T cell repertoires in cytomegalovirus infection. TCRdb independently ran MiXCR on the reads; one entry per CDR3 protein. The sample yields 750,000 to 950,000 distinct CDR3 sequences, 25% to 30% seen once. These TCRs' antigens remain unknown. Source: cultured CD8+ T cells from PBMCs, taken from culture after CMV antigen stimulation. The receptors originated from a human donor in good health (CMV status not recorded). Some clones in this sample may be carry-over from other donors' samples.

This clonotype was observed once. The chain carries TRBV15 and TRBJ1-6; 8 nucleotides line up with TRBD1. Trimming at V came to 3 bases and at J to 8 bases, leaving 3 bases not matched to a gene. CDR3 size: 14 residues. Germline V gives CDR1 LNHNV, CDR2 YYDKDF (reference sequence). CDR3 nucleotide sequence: TGTGCCACCAGCAGTGACAGGGGATATTCACCCCTCCACTTT. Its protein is CATSSDRGYSPLHF.

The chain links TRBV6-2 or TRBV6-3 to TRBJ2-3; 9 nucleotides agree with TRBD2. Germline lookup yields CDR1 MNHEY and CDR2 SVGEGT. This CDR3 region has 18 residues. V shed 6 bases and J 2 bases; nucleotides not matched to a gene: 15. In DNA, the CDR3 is TGTGCCAGCAGATACCGTAGCGGGGGCGCCGACTACACAGATACGCAGTATTTT. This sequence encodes CASRYRSGGADYTDTQYF.

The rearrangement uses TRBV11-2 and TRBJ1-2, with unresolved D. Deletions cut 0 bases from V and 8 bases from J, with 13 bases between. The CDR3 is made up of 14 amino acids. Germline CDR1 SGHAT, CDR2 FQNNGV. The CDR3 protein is CASSLDQFRHGYTF. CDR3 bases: TGTGCCAGCAGCTTAGATCAGTTCAGGCACGGCTACACCTTC.

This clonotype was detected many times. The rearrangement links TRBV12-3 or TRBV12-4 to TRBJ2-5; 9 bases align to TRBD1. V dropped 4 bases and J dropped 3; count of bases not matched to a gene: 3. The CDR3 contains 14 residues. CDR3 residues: CASSSDRGEETQYF. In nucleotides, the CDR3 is TGTGCCAGCAGTTCAGACAGGGGGGAAGAGACCCAGTACTTC.

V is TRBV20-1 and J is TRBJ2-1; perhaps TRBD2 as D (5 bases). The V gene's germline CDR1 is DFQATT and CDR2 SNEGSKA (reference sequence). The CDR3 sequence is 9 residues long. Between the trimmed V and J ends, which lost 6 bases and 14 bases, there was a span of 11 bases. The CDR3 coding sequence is TGCAGTGCCTCGCTCGGGGAGTTCTTC. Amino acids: CSASLGEFF.

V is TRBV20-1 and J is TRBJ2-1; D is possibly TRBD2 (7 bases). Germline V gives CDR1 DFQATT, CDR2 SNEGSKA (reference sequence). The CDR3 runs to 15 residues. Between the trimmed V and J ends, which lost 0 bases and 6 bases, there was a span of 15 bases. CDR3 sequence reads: CSARDREEGGNEQFF. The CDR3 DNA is TGCAGTGCTAGAGATCGGGAGGAAGGGGGCAATGAGCAGTTCTTC.

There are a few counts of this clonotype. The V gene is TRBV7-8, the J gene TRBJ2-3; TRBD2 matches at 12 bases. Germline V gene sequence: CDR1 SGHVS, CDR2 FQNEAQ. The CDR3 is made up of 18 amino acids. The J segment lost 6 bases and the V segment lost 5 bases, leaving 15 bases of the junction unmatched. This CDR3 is CASSRQSLLAGGGDTQYF. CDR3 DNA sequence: TGTGCCAGCAGCCGTCAATCCCTCCTAGCGGGGGGGGGGGATACGCAGTATTTT. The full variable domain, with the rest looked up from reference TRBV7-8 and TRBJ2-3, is GAGVSQSPRYKVAKRGQDVALRCDPISGHVSLFWYQQALGQGPEFLTYFQNEAQLDKSGLPSDRFFAERPEGSVSTLKIQRTQQEDSAVYLCASSRQSLLAGGGDTQYFGPGTRLTVL.

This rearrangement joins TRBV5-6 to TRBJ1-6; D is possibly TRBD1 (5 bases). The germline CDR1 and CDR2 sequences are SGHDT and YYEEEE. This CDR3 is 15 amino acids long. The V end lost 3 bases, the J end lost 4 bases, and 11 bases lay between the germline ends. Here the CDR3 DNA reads TGTGCCAGCAGCTGGACAACAGGATATAATTCACCCCTCCACTTT. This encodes CASSWTTGYNSPLHF.

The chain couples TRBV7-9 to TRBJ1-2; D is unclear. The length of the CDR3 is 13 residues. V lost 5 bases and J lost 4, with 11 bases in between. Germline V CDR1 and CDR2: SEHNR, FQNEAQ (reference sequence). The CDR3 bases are TGTGCCAGCAGCCGGGAGCTCTCCTATGGCTACACCTTC. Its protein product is CASSRELSYGYTF.

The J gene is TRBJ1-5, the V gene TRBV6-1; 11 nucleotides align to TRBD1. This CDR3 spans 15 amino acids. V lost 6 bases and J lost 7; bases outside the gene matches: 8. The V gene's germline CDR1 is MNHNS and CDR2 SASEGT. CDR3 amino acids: CASRPGTGGDQPQHF. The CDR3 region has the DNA TGTGCCAGCAGACCCGGGACAGGGGGGGACCAGCCCCAGCATTTT.

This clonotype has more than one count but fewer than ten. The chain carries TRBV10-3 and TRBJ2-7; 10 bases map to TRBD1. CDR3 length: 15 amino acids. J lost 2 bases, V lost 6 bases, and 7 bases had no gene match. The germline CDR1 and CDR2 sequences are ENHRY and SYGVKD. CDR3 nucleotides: TGTGCCATCAGGGGTCGGGACAGGGGTCCCTACGAGCAGTACTTC. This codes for CAIRGRDRGPYEQYF.

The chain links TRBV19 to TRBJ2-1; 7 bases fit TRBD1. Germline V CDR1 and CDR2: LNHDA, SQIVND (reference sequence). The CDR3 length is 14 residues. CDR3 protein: CATWDSGSYNEQFF. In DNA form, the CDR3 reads TGTGCTACCTGGGACAGTGGCTCCTACAATGAGCAGTTCTTC.

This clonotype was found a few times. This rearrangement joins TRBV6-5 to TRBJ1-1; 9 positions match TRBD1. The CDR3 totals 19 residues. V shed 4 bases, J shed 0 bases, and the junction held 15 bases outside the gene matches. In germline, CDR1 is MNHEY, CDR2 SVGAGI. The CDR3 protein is CASSSPTGTGTNMNTEAFF. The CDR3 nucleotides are TGTGCCAGCAGTTCACCTACCGGGACAGGGACAAACATGAACACTGAAGCTTTCTTT.

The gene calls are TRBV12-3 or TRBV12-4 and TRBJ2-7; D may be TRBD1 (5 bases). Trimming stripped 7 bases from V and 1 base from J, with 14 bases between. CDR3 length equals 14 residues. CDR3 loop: CASIRKTASYEQYF. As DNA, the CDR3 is TGTGCCAGCATCCGGAAGACAGCGTCCTACGAGCAGTACTTC.

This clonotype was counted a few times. The CDR3 nucleotides are TGTGCCAGCACCAAGGGGGGGTCTGGCTACACCTTC. Translation: CASTKGGSGYTF. The V gene is TRBV6-5, the J gene TRBJ1-2, with a tentative D call TRBD1 (6 bases). Per germline, CDR1 MNHEY and CDR2 SVGAGI. CDR3 size: 12 residues. Deletions cut 7 bases from V and 7 bases from J, with 13 bases between.

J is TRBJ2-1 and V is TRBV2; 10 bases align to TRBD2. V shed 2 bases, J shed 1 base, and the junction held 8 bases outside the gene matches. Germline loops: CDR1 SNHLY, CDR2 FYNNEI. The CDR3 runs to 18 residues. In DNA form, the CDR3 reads TGTGCCAGCAGTGAAAATCGCCCAGCGGGGGGGTCCTACAATGAGCAGTTCTTC. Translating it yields CASSENRPAGGSYNEQFF. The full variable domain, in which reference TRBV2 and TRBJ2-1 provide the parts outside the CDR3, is EPEVTQTPSHQVTQMGQEVILRCVPISNHLYFYWYRQILGQKVEFLVSFYNNEISEKSEIFDDQFSVERPDGSNFTLKIRSTKLEDSAMYFCASSENRPAGGSYNEQFFGPGTRLTVL.

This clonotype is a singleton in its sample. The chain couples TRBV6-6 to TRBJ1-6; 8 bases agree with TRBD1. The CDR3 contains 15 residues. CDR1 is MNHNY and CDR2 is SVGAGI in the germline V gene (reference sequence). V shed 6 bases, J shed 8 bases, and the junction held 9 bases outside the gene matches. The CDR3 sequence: CASSSPGTGDSPLHF. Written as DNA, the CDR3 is TGTGCCAGCAGCAGTCCCGGGACAGGAGATTCACCCCTCCACTTT.

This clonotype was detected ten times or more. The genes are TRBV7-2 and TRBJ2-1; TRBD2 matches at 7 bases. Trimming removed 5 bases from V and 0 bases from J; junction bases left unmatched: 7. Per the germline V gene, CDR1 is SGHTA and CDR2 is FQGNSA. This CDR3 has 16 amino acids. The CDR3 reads CASSRASGRSYNEQFF. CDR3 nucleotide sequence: TGTGCCAGCAGCCGCGCTAGCGGCCGCTCCTACAATGAGCAGTTCTTC.

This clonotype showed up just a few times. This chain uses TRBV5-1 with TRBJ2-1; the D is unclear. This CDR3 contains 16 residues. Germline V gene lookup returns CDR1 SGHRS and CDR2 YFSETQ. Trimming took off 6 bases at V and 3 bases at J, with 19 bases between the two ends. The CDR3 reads CASNFSPGPNYNEQFF. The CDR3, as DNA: TGCGCCAGCAATTTCTCCCCGGGTCCTAACTACAATGAGCAGTTCTTC.

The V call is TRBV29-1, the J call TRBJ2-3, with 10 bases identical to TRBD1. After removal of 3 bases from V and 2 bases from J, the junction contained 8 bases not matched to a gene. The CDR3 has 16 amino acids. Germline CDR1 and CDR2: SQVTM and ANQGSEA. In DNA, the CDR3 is TGCAGCGTTGAGAGAATCGGGACAGGGGACACAGATACGCAGTATTTT. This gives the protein CSVERIGTGDTDTQYF.

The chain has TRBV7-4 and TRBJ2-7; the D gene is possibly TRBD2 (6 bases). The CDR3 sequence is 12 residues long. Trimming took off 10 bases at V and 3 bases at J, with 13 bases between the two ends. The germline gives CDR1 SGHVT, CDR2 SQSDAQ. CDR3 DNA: TGTGCCACCGGCCAGGGAGGCTACGAGCAGTACTTC. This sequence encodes CATGQGGYEQYF.

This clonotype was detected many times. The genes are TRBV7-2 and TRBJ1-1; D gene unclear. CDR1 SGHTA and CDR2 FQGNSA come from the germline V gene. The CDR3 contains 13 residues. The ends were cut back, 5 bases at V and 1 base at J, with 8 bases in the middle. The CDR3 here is CASSPHQNTEAFF. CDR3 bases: TGTGCCAGCAGCCCACACCAGAACACTGAAGCTTTCTTT.

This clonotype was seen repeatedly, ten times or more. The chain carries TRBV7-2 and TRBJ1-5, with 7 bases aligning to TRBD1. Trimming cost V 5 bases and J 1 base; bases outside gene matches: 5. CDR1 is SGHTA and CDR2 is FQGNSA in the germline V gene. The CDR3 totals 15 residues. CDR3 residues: CASSAGTVSNQPQHF. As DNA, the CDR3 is TGTGCCAGCAGCGCCGGGACAGTGAGCAATCAGCCCCAGCATTTT.

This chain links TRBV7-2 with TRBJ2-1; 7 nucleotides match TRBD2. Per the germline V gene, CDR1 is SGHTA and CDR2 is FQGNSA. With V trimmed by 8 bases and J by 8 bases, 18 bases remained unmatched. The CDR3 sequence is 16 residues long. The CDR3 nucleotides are TGTGCCAGCGGCCGACCGGAGCGGGGCCGGGGGGATGAGCAGTTCTTC. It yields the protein CASGRPERGRGDEQFF.

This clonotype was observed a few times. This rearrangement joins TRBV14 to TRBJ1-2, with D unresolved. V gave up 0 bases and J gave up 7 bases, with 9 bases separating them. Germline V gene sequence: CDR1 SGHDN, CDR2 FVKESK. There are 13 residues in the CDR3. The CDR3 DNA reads TGTGCCAGCAGCCAAGATGGGTTGGCTGGCTACACCTTC. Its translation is CASSQDGLAGYTF. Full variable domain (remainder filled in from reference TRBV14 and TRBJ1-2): EAGVTQFPSHSVIEKGQTVTLRCDPISGHDNLYWYRRVMGKEIKFLLHFVKESKQDESGMPNNRFLAERTGGTYSTLKVQPAELEDSGVYFCASSQDGLAGYTFGSGTRLTVV.

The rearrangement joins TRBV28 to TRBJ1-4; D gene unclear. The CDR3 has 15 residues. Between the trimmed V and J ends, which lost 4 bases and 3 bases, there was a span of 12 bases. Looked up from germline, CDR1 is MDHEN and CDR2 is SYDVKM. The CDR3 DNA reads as TGTGCCAGCAGTTCGAGGGCGGACCCTAATGAAAAACTGTTTTTT. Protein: CASSSRADPNEKLFF. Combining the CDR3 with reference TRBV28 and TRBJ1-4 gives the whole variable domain DVKVTQSSRYLVKRTGEKVFLECVQDMDHENMFWYRQDPGLGLRLIYFSYDVKMKEKGDIPEGYSVSREKKERFSLILESASTNQTSMYLCASSSRADPNEKLFFGSGTQLSVL.

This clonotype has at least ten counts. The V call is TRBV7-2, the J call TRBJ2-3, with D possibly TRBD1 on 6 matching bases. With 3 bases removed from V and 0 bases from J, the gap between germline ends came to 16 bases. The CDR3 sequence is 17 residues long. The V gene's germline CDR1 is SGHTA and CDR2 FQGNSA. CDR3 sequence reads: CASSLPVQGPSTDTQYF. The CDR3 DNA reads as TGTGCCAGCAGCTTGCCCGTACAGGGTCCTAGCACAGATACGCAGTATTTT.

The CDR3 loop is CASSPDRVVLSYSPLHF. CDR3 coding DNA: TGTGCCAGCAGCCCGGACAGGGTTGTCTTATCTTATTCACCCCTCCACTTT. The chain has TRBV7-2 and TRBJ1-6; 8 bases fit TRBD1. V was clipped by 5 bases and J by 8 bases; unmatched bases: 14. The germline V gene has CDR1 SGHTA and CDR2 FQGNSA. The CDR3 runs to 17 residues.

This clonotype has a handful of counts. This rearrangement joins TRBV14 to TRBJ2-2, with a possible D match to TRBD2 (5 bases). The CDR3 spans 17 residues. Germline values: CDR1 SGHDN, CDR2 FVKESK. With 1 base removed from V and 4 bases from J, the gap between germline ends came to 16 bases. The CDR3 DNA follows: TGTGCCAGCAGCCAAGCACCGGGGTCAACGGGCACCGGGGAGCTGTTTTTT. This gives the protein CASSQAPGSTGTGELFF.